This T cell receptor (beta chain) was recorded in a study of cytomegalovirus exposure and HLA in healthy donors. The PCR used 60 Vbeta and 13 Jbeta primers. Method: immunoSEQ multiplex PCR; TCRdb's copy keeps in-frame clones and lacks some. The repertoire holds around 200,000 clones, with under 85% as singletons. The CDR3 extends over 13 amino acids. V was shortened by 5 bases and J by 0 bases, with 4 bases between the two germline ends. Germline CDR1 is MNHEY and CDR2 is SMNVEV (reference sequence). Whole-study findings and limits: In an earlier analysis, about 87% or about 30%: the productive usage of most TCR beta V segments. A likely sequencing artifact accounted for one observed cluster of highly shared sequence variants. An Asian-associated ancestry cluster reportedly showed fewer N-insertions than the approximately 690-donor mean in a later analysis. In a later analysis, across HLA loci, associated TCR counts were highest for DRB1, lowest for HLA-C.

With respect to this clone: The antigen is undetermined.

The TCR originated in a man aged 50-60 years in good health and CMV-seronegative. Material: PBMCs. The V and J genes are TRBV27 and TRBJ1-4; D ambiguous. CDR3 protein: CASSQTTNEKLFF. The CDR3, as DNA: TGTGCCAGCAGTCAAACAACTAATGAAAAACTGTTTTTT.